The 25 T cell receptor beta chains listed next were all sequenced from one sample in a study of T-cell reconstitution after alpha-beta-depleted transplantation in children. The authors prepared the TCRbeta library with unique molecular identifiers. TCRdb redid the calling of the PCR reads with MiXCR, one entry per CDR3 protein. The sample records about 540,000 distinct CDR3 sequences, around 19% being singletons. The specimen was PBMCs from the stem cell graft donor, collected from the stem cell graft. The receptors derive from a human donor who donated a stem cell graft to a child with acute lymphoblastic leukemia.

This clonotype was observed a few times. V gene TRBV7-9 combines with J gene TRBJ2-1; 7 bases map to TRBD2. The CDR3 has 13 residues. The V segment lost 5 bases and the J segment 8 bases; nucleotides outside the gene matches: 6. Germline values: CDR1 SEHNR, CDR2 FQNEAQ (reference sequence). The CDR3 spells CASSPTSKDEQFF. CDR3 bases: TGTGCCAGCAGCCCGACTAGCAAGGATGAGCAGTTCTTC.

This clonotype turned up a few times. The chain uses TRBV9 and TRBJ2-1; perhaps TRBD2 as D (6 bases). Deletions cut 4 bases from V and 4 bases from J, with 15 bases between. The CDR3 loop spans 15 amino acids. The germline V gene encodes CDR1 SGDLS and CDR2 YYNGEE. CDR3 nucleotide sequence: TGTGCCAGCAGCCCCCGGGAGTATCCATACAATGAGCAGTTCTTC. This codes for CASSPREYPYNEQFF.

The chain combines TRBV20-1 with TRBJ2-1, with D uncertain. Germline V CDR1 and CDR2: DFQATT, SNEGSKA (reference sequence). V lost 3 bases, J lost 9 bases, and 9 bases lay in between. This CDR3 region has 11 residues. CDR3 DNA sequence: TGCAGTGCTAGCTTAGGCGCTGAGCAGTTCTTC. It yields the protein CSASLGAEQFF.

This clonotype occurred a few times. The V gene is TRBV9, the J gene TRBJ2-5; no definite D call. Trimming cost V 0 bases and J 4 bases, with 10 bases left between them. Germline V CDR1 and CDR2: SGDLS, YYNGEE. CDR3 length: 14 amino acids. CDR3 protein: CASSVEGMGETQYF. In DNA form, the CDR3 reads TGTGCCAGCAGCGTAGAAGGGATGGGAGAGACCCAGTACTTC.

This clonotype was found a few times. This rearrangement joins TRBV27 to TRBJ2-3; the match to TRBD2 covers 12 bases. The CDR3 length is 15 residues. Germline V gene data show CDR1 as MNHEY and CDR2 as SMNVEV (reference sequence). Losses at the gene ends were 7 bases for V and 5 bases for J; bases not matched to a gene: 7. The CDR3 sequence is CASTRLAGVEDTQYF. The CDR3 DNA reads TGTGCCAGCACCCGACTAGCGGGAGTCGAAGATACGCAGTATTTT.

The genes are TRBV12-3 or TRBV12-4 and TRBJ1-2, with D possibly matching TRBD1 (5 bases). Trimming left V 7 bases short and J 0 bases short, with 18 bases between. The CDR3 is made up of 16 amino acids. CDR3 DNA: TGTGCCAGCACCTCGACGGGGGGGTTATCTAACTATGGCTACACCTTC. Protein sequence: CASTSTGGLSNYGYTF.

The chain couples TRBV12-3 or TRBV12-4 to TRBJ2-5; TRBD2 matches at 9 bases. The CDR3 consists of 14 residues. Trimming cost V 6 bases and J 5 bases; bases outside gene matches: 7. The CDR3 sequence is CASRPAGGKETQYF. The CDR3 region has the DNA TGTGCCAGCAGGCCAGCGGGAGGAAAGGAGACCCAGTACTTC.

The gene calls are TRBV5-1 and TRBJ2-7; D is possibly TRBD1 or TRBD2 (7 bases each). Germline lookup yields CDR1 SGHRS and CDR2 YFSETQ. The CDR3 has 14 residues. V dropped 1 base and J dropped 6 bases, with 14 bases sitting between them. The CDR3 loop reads CASSLWEGAREQYF. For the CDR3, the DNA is TGCGCCAGCAGCTTGTGGGAGGGGGCTCGCGAGCAGTACTTC.

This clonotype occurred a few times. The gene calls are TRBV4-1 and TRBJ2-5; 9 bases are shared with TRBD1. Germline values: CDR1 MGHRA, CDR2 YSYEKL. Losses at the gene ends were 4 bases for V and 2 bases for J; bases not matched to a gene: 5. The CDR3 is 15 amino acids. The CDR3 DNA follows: TGCGCCAGCAGCCCTAACGGACAGGGGCAAGAGACCCAGTACTTC. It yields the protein CASSPNGQGQETQYF.

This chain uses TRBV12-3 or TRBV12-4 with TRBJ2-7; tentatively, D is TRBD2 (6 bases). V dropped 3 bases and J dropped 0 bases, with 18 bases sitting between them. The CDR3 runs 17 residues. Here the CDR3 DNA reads TGTGCCAGCAGTTTGGTGAATCGAGCGGGTCGCTCCTACGAGCAGTACTTC. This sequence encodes CASSLVNRAGRSYEQYF.

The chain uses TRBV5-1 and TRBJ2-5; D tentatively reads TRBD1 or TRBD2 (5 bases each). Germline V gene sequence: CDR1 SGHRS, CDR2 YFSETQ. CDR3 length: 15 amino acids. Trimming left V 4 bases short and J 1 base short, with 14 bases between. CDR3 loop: CASSDGTGIQETQYF. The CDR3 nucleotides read TGCGCCAGCAGCGACGGGACGGGGATCCAAGAGACCCAGTACTTC. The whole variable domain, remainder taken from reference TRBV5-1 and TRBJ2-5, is KAGVTQTPRYLIKTRGQQVTLSCSPISGHRSVSWYQQTPGQGLQFLFEYFSETQRNKGNFPGRFSGRQFSNSRSEMNVSTLELGDSALYLCASSDGTGIQETQYFGPGTRLLVL.

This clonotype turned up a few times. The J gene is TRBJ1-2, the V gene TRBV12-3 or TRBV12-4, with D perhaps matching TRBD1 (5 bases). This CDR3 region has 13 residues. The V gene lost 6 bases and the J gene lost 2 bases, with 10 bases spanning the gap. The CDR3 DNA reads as TGTGCCAGCAGCCACGACAGAAACTATGGCTACACCTTC. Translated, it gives CASSHDRNYGYTF.

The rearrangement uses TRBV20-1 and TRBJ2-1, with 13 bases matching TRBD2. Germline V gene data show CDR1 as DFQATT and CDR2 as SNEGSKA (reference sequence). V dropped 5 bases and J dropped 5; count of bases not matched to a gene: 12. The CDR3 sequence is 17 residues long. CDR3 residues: CSAPRLAGGAINNEQFF. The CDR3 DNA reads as TGCAGTGCTCCTCGACTAGCGGGAGGAGCAATCAACAATGAGCAGTTCTTC.

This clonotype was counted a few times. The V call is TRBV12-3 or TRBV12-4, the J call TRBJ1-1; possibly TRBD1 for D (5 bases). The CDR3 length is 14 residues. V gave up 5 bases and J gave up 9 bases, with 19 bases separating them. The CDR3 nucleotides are TGTGCCAGCAGTCAGACGCAGGGACCCCACCAAGCTTTCTTT. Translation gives CASSQTQGPHQAFF.

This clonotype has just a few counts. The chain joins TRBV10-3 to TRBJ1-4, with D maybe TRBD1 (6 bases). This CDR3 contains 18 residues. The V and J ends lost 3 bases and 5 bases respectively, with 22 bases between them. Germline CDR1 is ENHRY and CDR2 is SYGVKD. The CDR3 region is CAISDGQGPRGENEKLFF. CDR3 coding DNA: TGTGCCATCAGTGATGGGCAGGGGCCTCGAGGGGAAAATGAAAAACTGTTTTTT.

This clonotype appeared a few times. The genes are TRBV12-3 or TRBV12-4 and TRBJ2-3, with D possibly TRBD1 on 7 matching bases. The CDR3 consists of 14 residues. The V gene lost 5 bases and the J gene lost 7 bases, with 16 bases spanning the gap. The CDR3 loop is CASSTGDSVNTQYF. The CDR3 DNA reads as TGTGCCAGCAGTACAGGGGACTCAGTTAATACGCAGTATTTT.

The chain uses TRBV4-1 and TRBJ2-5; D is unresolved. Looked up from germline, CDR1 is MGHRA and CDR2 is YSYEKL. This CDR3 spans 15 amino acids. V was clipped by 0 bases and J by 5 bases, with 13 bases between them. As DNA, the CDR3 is TGCGCCAGCAGCCAAGATCCAGCGCTCGGTGAGACCCAGTACTTC. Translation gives CASSQDPALGETQYF.

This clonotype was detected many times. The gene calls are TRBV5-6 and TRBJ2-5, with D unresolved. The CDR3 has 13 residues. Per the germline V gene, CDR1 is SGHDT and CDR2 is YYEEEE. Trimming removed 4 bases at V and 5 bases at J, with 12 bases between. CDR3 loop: CASSVRIRETQYF. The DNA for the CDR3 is TGTGCCAGCAGCGTCAGGATCCGGGAGACCCAGTACTTC. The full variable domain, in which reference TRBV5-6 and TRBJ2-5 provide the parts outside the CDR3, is DAGVTQSPTHLIKTRGQQVTLRCSPKSGHDTVSWYQQALGQGPQFIFQYYEEEERQRGNFPDRFSGHQFPNYSSELNVNALLLGDSALYLCASSVRIRETQYFGPGTRLLVL.

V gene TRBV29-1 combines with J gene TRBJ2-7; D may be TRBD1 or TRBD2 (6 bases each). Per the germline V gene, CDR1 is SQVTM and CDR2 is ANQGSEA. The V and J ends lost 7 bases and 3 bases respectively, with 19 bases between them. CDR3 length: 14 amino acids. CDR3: CSAVGGTNLYEQYF. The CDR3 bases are TGCAGCGCTGTGGGCGGGACAAACCTCTACGAGCAGTACTTC.

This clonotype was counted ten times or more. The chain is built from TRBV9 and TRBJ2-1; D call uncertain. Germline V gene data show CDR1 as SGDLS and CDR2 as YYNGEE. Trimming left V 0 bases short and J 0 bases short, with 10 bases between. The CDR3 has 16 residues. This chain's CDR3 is CASSVEILSSYNEQFF. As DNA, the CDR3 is TGTGCCAGCAGCGTAGAGATTCTAAGCTCCTACAATGAGCAGTTCTTC. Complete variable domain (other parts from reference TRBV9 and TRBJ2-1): DSGVTQTPKHLITATGQRVTLRCSPRSGDLSVYWYQQSLDQGLQFLIQYYNGEERAKGNILERFSAQQFPDLHSELNLSSLELGDSALYFCASSVEILSSYNEQFFGPGTRLTVL.

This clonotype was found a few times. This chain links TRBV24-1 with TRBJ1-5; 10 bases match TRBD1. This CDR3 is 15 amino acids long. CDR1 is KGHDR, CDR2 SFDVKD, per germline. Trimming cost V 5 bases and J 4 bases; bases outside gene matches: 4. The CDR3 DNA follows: TGTGCCACCAGTGCCGGGACAGGGGTTAATCAGCCCCAGCATTTT. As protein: CATSAGTGVNQPQHF.

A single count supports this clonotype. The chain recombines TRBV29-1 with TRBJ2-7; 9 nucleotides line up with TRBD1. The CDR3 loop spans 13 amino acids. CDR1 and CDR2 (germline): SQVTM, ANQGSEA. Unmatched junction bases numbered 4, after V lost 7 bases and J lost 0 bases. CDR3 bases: TGCAGCGCCGGACAGGGGAACTCCTACGAGCAGTACTTC. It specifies CSAGQGNSYEQYF.

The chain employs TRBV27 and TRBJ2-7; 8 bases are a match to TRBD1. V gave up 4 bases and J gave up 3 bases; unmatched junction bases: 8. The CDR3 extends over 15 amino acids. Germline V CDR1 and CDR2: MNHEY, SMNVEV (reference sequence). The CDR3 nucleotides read TGTGCCAGCAGTTCTCGGACAGGGCAGATCTACGAGCAGTACTTC. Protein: CASSSRTGQIYEQYF.

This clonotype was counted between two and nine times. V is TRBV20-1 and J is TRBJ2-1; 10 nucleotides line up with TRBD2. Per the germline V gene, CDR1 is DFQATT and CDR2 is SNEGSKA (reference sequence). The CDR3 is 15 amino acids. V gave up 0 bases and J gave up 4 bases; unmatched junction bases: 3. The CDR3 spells CSARDGLAVYNEQFF. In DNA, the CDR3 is TGCAGTGCTAGAGACGGACTAGCGGTATACAATGAGCAGTTCTTC.

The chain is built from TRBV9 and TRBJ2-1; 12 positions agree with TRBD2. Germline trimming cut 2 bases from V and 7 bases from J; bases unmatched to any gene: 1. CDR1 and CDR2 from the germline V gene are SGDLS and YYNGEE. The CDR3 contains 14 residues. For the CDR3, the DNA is TGTGCCAGCAGCGTTACTAGCGGGAGGAATGAGCAGTTCTTC. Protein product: CASSVTSGRNEQFF.